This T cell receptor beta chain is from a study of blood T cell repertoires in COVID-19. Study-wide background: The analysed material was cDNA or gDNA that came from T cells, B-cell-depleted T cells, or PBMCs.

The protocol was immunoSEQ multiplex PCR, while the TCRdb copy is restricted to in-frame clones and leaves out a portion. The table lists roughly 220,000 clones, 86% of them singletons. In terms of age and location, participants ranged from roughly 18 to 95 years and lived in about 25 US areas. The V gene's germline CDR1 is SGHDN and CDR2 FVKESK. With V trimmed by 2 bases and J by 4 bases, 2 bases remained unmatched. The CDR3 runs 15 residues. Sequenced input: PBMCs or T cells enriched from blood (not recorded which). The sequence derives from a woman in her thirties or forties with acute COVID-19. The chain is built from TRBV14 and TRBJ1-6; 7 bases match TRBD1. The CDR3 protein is CASSQRDSYNSPLHF. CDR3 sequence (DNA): TGTGCCAGCAGCCAACGGGACAGTTATAATTCACCCCTCCACTTT.